This T cell receptor (beta chain) was recorded in a study of CXCR3-negative and CXCR3-positive naive CD8 T cells (dated by TCRdb to between 2017 and 2020). About the investigation overall: In total, 130 million to 150 million TRB reads were obtained, or roughly 1.5 +/- 0.3 million reads per library. Data from ten or so donors, pooled across two independent experiments, went into the diversity and physicochemical repertoire analyses. TRBV-TRBJ cluster analysis included naive subsets from a handful of donors and memory cells from 3 donors. The research as a whole found: Freshly isolated PBMCs were used for most assays because CXCR3 expression partially decreased after cryopreservation. Naive CXCR3-negative and CXCR3-positive cells from the same donor showed similar TRBV-TRBJ usage, whereas memory cells showed distinct patterns. Because surface CD5, which has been linked to self-reactivity in mice, was comparable between naive subsets, TCR interaction strength was also inferred from TRB CDR3 physicochemical properties. Repertoire diversity was comparably high in both naive subsets but much lower in memory CD8+ T cells. Compared with CXCR3-negative naive cells, CXCR3-positive naive cells had TRB CDR3s with higher hydrophobicity (lower Kidera factor 4), lower energy, and higher strength and volume indices.

The run used a NextSeq 550. The Human TCR Profiling Kit (MiLaboratory) was used to make UMI-labeled 5' RACE TRB cDNA libraries. The full amount of extracted RNA was used for cDNA synthesis, and the full amount of resulting cDNA was used for PCR amplification. Libraries were prepared in parallel using an identical number of PCR cycles. In the original analysis: MIGEC and MiXCR extracted about 50,000 +/- 10,000 unique UMI-labeled TRB cDNA molecules per library, requiring at least two reads per UMI. On average, about 40,000 +/- 10,000 functional in-frame TRB CDR3 nucleotide clonotypes lacking stop codons were found per library. After downsampling to 5000 UMI-labeled TRB molecules per sample, diversity metrics, including normalized Shannon-Wiener and Chao1, were computed in VDJtools. Clonotype-size-weighted physicochemical properties of the central five CDR3 residues (interaction energy, strength, volume and Kidera factor 4) were computed in VDJtools. TCRdb reprocessed the reads into one record per CDR3 protein sequence, lacking DNA. TCRdb's processing, not the study's, gives the V and J calls here. The table for this sample lists roughly 56,000 distinct CDR3 sequences. The leading ten clones occupy approximately 0.43% of the sample.

As encoded in the germline V gene, CDR1 is SGHTA while CDR2 is FQGNSA. From its cysteine to its phenylalanine, the CDR3 spans 13 amino acids. The coding DNA is unavailable. About this clonotype itself: Which antigen it targets is not known.

For every CD8+ T cell subset, 300,000 cells were flow-sorted straight into RLT lysis buffer, and each subset was sorted in triplicate. To keep memory contaminants out, a stringent definition of naive CD8+ T cells was applied: CD45RO-CCR7+CD27+CD95-. Standard density gradient centrifugation was used to isolate peripheral blood mononuclear cells from buffy coats. Naive CXCR3-negative and CXCR3-positive CD8+ T cells were flow-sorted using a FACSAria III. An RNeasy Mini Kit was used to extract total RNA from the sorted cells. The rearranged chain carries TRBV7-2 and TRBJ1-1; TCRdb names TRBD1, which stays unverified in the absence of DNA. Sequenced input: naive CXCR3- CD8+ T cells from blood. The cell subset or site label, as the study defines it: CD45RO-CCR7+CD27+CD95- naive CD8+ T cells lacking CXCR3 (TNR3-). This clonotype was sampled from a human donor in good health. Some clones in this sample may be carry-over from other donors' samples. The CDR3 is CASSPEGFPGAFF.